This passage covers 8 T cell receptor beta chains from one sample sequenced in a study of OX40 agonist ivuxolimab in advanced cancers. Sequencing was performed with immunoSEQ multiplex PCR; in TCRdb, only in-frame clones are kept and a portion is missing. The sample yields approximately 76,000 clones, 88% seen once. The material was CD4+ or CD8+ T cells sorted from blood, obtained in a trial of the OX40 agonist ivuxolimab. The receptor source for this set is an adult with an advanced solid tumor such as melanoma, head and neck, liver or kidney cancer.

The chain is built from TRBV5-4 and TRBJ1-6; the D is unclear. Germline CDR1 is SGHNT and CDR2 is YYREEE (reference sequence). Trimming removed 6 bases from V and 6 bases from J, with 19 bases in between. The CDR3 length is 16 residues. CDR3 region: CASKFDQTDGNSPLHF. The CDR3 bases are TGTGCCAGCAAATTCGACCAAACGGACGGTAATTCACCCCTCCACTTT. Full variable domain (outside the CDR3, taken from reference TRBV5-4 and TRBJ1-6): ETGVTQSPTHLIKTRGQQVTLRCSSQSGHNTVSWYQQALGQGPQFIFQYYREEENGRGNFPPRFSGLQFPNYSSELNVNALELDDSALYLCASKFDQTDGNSPLHFGNGTRLTVT.

The chain employs TRBV7-2 and TRBJ2-7; 10 bases match TRBD2. Trimming cost V 2 bases and J 6 bases; bases outside gene matches: 1. The CDR3 spans 13 residues. Germline CDR1 is SGHTA and CDR2 is FQGNSA. The CDR3 is CASSLTSGAEQYF. DNA for the CDR3: TGTGCCAGCAGCTTAACTAGCGGGGCCGAGCAGTACTTC.

The chain is built from TRBV4-1 and TRBJ2-4; TRBD1 aligns across 7 bases. V shed 4 bases, J shed 7 bases, and the junction held 13 bases outside the gene matches. Germline V gene sequence: CDR1 MGHRA, CDR2 YSYEKL. CDR3 length: 16 amino acids. CDR3 amino acids: CASSPLLTGVGNIQYF. As DNA, the CDR3 is TGCGCCAGCAGCCCTCTCTTAACAGGGGTTGGGAACATTCAGTACTTC.

The chain's CDR3 is CASSVAQGGTNEKLFF. The CDR3 coding sequence is TGTGCCAGCAGCGTAGCGCAGGGGGGAACTAATGAAAAACTGTTTTTT. The chain is built from TRBV9 and TRBJ1-4; 7 bases are shared with TRBD1. V shed 0 bases, J shed 1 base, and the junction held 3 bases outside the gene matches. Germline V gene sequence: CDR1 SGDLS, CDR2 YYNGEE. CDR3 size: 16 residues.

This clone has just a few counts. V and J are TRBV6-1 and TRBJ1-1, with D perhaps TRBD1 (5 bases). The CDR3 runs 15 residues. Trimming left V 0 bases short and J 6 bases short, with 14 bases between. Germline V gene sequence: CDR1 MNHNS, CDR2 SASEGT. In nucleotides, the CDR3 is TGTGCCAGCAGTGAAGCGAAGGGGATTGTTGCTGAAGCTTTCTTT. It translates to CASSEAKGIVAEAFF.

V gene TRBV9 combines with J gene TRBJ2-1; perhaps TRBD2 as D (6 bases). The CDR3 runs 14 residues. Trimming cost V 5 bases and J 2 bases, with 11 bases left between them. Germline loops: CDR1 SGDLS, CDR2 YYNGEE. The chain's CDR3 is CASRPGGAYNEQFF. The CDR3 nucleotides read TGTGCCAGCAGACCCGGAGGGGCCTACAATGAGCAGTTCTTC.

This clone was counted a few times. The chain couples TRBV18 to TRBJ1-5, with no clear D. Germline lookup yields CDR1 KGHSH and CDR2 LQKENI. This CDR3 contains 13 residues. Trimming removed 6 bases from V and 1 base from J, with 7 bases in between. This CDR3 reads CASSLLSNQPQHF. CDR3 DNA: TGTGCCAGCTCCCTGCTAAGCAATCAGCCCCAGCATTTT.

V is TRBV11-3 and J is TRBJ1-2, with a weak D call TRBD1 (6 bases). V lost 5 bases and J lost 4, with 14 bases in between. In germline, CDR1 is SGHNT, CDR2 YENEEA. The CDR3 spans 14 residues. DNA of the CDR3: TGTGCCAGCAGCCTTCAACAGGGACCCTATGGCTACACCTTC. Amino acid sequence: CASSLQQGPYGYTF.